Listed below are T cell receptor beta chains from one sample, sequenced in a study of T-cell reconstitution after alpha-beta-depleted transplantation in children. From the PCR reads, TCRdb called clonotypes with MiXCR, one entry per CDR3 protein. The table shows over 100,000 distinct CDR3 sequences, with about 9.3% occurring only once. The sequencing here drew on PBMCs, taken before TCRalphabeta/CD19-depleted stem cell transplant. These receptors all come from a boy aged 2 to 9 with acute lymphoblastic leukemia, due to receive a stem cell transplant. Each CDR3 is given with its conserved first and last residue.

J,V,CDR3
TRBJ1-1,TRBV7-9,CASRPPDRNTEAFF
TRBJ1-2,TRBV5-1,CASSRDRGTGYTF
TRBJ2-3,TRBV20-1,CSASGTILSTDTQYF
TRBJ2-7,TRBV3-1,CASSLGGRAYEQYF
TRBJ2-1,TRBV7-9,CASSLGNEQFF
TRBJ2-5,TRBV7-9,CASSPERTQYF
TRBJ2-7,TRBV5-6,CASSREADTYEQYF
TRBJ2-3,TRBV5-6,CASSRTSGPTDTQYF
TRBJ2-3,TRBV3-1,CASSRQEDTQYF
TRBJ2-3,TRBV28,CASSFDGRGSTDTQYF
TRBJ2-3,TRBV12-3/TRBV12-4,CASKLRSTDTQYF
TRBJ2-3,TRBV12-3/TRBV12-4,CASSWSSSTDTQYF
TRBJ2-3,TRBV5-6,CASSLDRADTQYF
TRBJ2-5,TRBV4-2,CASSQDVGQGATQETQYF
TRBJ1-1,TRBV19,CASSMRAVNTEAFF
TRBJ2-3,TRBV24-1,CATSEREGRTDTQYF
TRBJ2-7,TRBV28,CASSLLLAEQYF
TRBJ2-3,TRBV11-3,CASSLLVGDTQYF
TRBJ2-1,TRBV5-1,CASTNPGGGNNEQFF
TRBJ1-3,TRBV6-2/TRBV6-3,CASSSGLRSGNTIYF
TRBJ2-2,TRBV12-3/TRBV12-4,CASSFVKVRDTGELFF
TRBJ1-4,TRBV5-1,CASSRTGAINEKLFF
TRBJ2-7,TRBV2,CASSSSEAAYEQYF
TRBJ1-1,TRBV5-1,CASSLVGQSSEAFF